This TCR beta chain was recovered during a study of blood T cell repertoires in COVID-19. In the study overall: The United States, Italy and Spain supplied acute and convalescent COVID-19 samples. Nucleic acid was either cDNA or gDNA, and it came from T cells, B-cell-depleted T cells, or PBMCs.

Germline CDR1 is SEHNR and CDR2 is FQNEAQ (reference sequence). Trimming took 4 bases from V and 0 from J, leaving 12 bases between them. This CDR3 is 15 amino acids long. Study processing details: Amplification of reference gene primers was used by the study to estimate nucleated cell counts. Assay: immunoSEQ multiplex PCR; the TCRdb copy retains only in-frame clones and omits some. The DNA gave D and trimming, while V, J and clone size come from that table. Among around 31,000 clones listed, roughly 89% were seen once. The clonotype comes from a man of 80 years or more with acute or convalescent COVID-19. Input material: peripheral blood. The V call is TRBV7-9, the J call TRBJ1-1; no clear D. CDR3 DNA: TGTGCCAGCAGCTCTACTAACGGTATGAACACTGAAGCTTTCTTT. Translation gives CASSSTNGMNTEAFF.